Sequencing of this T cell receptor (beta chain) was carried out in a study of shared clonotypes between healthy human individuals. General observations from the study: The researchers took only blood, and tissue repertoires probably look different.

V was clipped by 2 bases and J by 8 bases; unmatched bases: 17. The CDR3 is made up of 19 amino acids. The germline CDR1 and CDR2 sequences are MNHEY and SMNVEV (reference sequence). Naive CD8 cells were CD45RO-negative, positively selected for CCR7, excluding terminally differentiated effector memory CD45RA+ cells. Note on this clone: The antigen is unknown.

The repertoire was sequenced with immunoSEQ multiplex PCR; TCRdb's copy has only in-frame clones and lacks some. The sample has fewer than 1 million clones; just over 95% are singletons. V and J are TRBV27 and TRBJ1-5, with 11 bases fitting TRBD1. This sequence was found in a man between 25 and 39 years old in good health. The sequenced sample was naive CD8+ T cells sorted from blood. Here the CDR3 reads CASSLAGGRGTGGHKPQHF. CDR3 DNA: TGTGCCAGCAGTTTAGCGGGTGGGCGAGGGACAGGGGGTCATAAGCCCCAGCATTTT.